Listed below are T cell receptor beta chains from one sample, sequenced in a study of blood T cells in healthy people across ages. TCRdb reanalysed the 5' RACE reads using MiXCR and keeps one entry per CDR3 protein. The table lists around 1.5 million distinct CDR3 sequences, 35% to 45% of them singletons. Material for sequencing was blood. The receptors here all came from a woman younger than 30 in good health. Both conserved end residues are part of each CDR3. The order of the fields is clone size, V gene, D gene, J gene, CDR3 DNA, CDR3 protein. A D gene is named only where the DNA matches it firmly. The size of a clone is reported for some rows only, either as once, few or many, or as a class for expanded clones.

clone_size: few
v_call: TRBV20-1
d_call: -
j_call: TRBJ2-5
cdr3_nt: TGCAGTGCCAGCACAGGGTTTGAGACCCAGTACTTC
cdr3_aa: CSASTGFETQYF

clone_size: once
v_call: TRBV6-6
d_call: -
j_call: TRBJ2-2
cdr3_nt: TGTGCCAGCAGTTATATGGCAGCGAACACCGGGGAGCTGTTTTTT
cdr3_aa: CASSYMAANTGELFF

clone_size: -
v_call: TRBV7-2
d_call: TRBD2
j_call: TRBJ2-7
cdr3_nt: TGTGCCAGCAGCTCCGGGGGACTAGCGGGAGTAAGGGAGCAGTACTTC
cdr3_aa: CASSSGGLAGVREQYF

clone_size: many
v_call: TRBV6-5
d_call: TRBD2
j_call: TRBJ2-3
cdr3_nt: TGTGCCAGCAGTTCCCCGGGACTAGCCCCCACAGATACGCAGTATTTT
cdr3_aa: CASSSPGLAPTDTQYF

clone_size: -
v_call: TRBV27
d_call: -
j_call: TRBJ2-7
cdr3_nt: TGTGCCAGCAGTTTAGACACGGAGAATGTGCAGTACTTC
cdr3_aa: CASSLDTENVQYF

clone_size: few
v_call: TRBV29-1
d_call: TRBD2
j_call: TRBJ2-3
cdr3_nt: TGCAGCGTCCGTCCGGGACTAGCGGGGGAGGATTGGTATTTT
cdr3_aa: CSVRPGLAGEDWYF

clone_size: few
v_call: TRBV2
d_call: -
j_call: TRBJ1-3
cdr3_nt: TGTGCCAGCAGGAGGACCTCTGGAAACACCATATATTTT
cdr3_aa: CASRRTSGNTIYF

clone_size: -
v_call: TRBV20-1
d_call: TRBD2
j_call: TRBJ2-6
cdr3_nt: TGCAGTGTCACGAAACTAAGCGGGAGGGCCGGAGGGGCCAACGTCCTGACTTTC
cdr3_aa: CSVTKLSGRAGGANVLTF

clone_size: -
v_call: TRBV13
d_call: -
j_call: TRBJ1-5
cdr3_nt: TGTGCCAGCAGCTTATTGAAGAACAATCAGCCCCAGCATTTT
cdr3_aa: CASSLLKNNQPQHF

clone_size: -
v_call: TRBV12-3/TRBV12-4
d_call: TRBD1
j_call: TRBJ2-3
cdr3_nt: TGTGCCAGCACCCAGGGGGCCCGAACTAAAGATACGCAGTATTTT
cdr3_aa: CASTQGARTKDTQYF

clone_size: -
v_call: TRBV4-1
d_call: -
j_call: TRBJ1-2
cdr3_nt: TGCGCCAGCAGCCAAGATTTTGACCTAGGTGGCTATGGCTACACCTTC
cdr3_aa: CASSQDFDLGGYGYTF

clone_size: -
v_call: TRBV3-1
d_call: TRBD1
j_call: TRBJ1-3
cdr3_nt: TGTGCCAGCAGCCCGACAGGGATGGGAAACACCATATATTTT
cdr3_aa: CASSPTGMGNTIYF

clone_size: -
v_call: TRBV6-1
d_call: -
j_call: TRBJ1-2
cdr3_nt: TGTGCCAGCAGTGAACGGGTAGGCTATGGCTACACCTTC
cdr3_aa: CASSERVGYGYTF

clone_size: -
v_call: TRBV7-9
d_call: -
j_call: TRBJ1-2
cdr3_nt: TGTGCCAGCAGCCCAACCGTACAGGGTTCCTATGGCTACACCTTC
cdr3_aa: CASSPTVQGSYGYTF

clone_size: -
v_call: TRBV27
d_call: TRBD1
j_call: TRBJ1-2
cdr3_nt: TGTGCCAGCAGTAATCAGGGGGCTGCGGTCCATGGCTACACCTTC
cdr3_aa: CASSNQGAAVHGYTF

clone_size: -
v_call: TRBV10-3
d_call: -
j_call: TRBJ1-2
cdr3_nt: TGTGCCTTCAGTGAGGGGGAGGACTATGGCTACACCTTC
cdr3_aa: CAFSEGEDYGYTF